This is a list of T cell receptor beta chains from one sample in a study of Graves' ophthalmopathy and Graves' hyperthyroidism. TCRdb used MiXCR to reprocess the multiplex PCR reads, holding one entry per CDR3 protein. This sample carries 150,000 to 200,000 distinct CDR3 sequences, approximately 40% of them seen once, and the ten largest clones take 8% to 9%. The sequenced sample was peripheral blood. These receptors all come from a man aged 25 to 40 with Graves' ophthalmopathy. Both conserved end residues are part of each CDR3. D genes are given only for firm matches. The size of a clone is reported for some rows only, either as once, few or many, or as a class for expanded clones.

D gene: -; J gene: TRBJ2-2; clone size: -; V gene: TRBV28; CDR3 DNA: TGTGCCAGCAGTGTAAGACAAGATACCTTCGGGGAGCTGTTTTTT; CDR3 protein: CASSVRQDTFGELFF
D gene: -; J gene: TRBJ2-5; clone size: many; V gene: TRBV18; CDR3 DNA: TGTGCCAGCTCACCACCGTTGGGTGACCAAGGTCAAGAGACCCAGTACTTC; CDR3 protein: CASSPPLGDQGQETQYF
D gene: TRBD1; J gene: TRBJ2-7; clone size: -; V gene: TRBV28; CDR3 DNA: TGTGCCACCGGCAACGACCGGGACAGGGGGTACGAGCAGTACTTC; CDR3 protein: CATGNDRDRGYEQYF
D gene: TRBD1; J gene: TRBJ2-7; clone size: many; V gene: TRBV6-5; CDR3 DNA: TGTGCCAGCAGTTATGACAGGGGGCCCTACGAGCAGTACTTC; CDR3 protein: CASSYDRGPYEQYF
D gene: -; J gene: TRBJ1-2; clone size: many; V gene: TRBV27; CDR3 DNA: TGTGCCAGCAGTTTGGCTCCTCCGGGTAACAGATATGGCTACACCTTC; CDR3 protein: CASSLAPPGNRYGYTF
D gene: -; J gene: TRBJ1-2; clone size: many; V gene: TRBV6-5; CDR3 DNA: TGTGCCAGCAGCGCGGGGTACAAACCTCTATATGGCTACACCTTC; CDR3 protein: CASSAGYKPLYGYTF
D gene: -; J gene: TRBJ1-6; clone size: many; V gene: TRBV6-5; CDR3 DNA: TGTACCAGCAGTTACTGGGGTCACCTTTATAATTCACCCCTCCACTTT; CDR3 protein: CTSSYWGHLYNSPLHF
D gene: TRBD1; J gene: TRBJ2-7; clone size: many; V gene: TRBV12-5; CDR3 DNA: TGTGCTAGTGGTTTGGCCCCGGGACAGGGGGCCTACGAGCAGTACTTC; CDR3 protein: CASGLAPGQGAYEQYF
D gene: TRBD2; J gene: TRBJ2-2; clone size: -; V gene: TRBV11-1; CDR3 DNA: TGTGCCAGCAGCTTCTTGACTAGCCCCGGGGAGCTGTTTTTT; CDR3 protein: CASSFLTSPGELFF
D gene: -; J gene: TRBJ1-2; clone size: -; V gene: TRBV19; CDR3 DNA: TGTGCCAGTAGTATGGCTTTGGGGTTGAGCTACACCTTC; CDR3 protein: CASSMALGLSYTF
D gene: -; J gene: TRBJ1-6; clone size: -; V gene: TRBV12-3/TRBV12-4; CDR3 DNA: TGTGCCAGCAGTTTAGGTGGCTCTGGAGGATCACCCCTCCACTTT; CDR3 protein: CASSLGGSGGSPLHF
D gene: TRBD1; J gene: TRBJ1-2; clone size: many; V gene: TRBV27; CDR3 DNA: TGTGCCAGCAGCCCAACAGGGGGGTATGGCTACACCTTC; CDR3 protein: CASSPTGGYGYTF
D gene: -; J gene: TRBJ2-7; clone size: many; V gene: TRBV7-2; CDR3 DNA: TGTGCCAGCAGCTTAGCGGGAGTCCGGCACGAGCAGTACTTC; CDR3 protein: CASSLAGVRHEQYF
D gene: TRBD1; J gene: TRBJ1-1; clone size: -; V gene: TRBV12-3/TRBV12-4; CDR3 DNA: TGTGCCAGCAGTTTTGGCTACAGGGGGCAGGCTTTCTTT; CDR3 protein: CASSFGYRGQAFF
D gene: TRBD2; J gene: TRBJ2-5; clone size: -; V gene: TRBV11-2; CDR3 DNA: TGTGCCAGCAGTCCCTTGGGGGTGGGAGGGGTGCAAGAGACCCAGTACTTC; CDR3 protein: CASSPLGVGGVQETQYF
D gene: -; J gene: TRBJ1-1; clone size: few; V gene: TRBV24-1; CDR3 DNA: TGTGCCACCAGTGATCCGCCCTCCACTGAAGCTTTCTTT; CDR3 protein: CATSDPPSTEAFF
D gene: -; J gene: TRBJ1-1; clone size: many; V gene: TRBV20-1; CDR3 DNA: TGCAGTTCCACCGAAACGGGCACTGAAGCTTTCTTT; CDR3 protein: CSSTETGTEAFF
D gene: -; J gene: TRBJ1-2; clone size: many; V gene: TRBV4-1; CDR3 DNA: TGCGCCAGCAGCCAAGTGTGGGGCGCGGACTATGGCTACACCTTC; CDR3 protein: CASSQVWGADYGYTF
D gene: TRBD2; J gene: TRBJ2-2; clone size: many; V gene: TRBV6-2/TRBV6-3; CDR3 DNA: TGTGCCAGCAAGCGGGACGGGGACACCGGGGAGCTGTTTTTT; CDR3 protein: CASKRDGDTGELFF
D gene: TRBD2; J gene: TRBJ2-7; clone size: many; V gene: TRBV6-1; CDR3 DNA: TGTGCCAGCAGTGAAATTGGACTAGCGGGAGACTACGAGCAGTACTTC; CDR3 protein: CASSEIGLAGDYEQYF
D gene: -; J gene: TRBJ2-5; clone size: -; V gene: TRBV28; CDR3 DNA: TGTGCCAGCAGTTCTTGGGGGGAGACAAAGGGACGCGGGGAGACCCAGTACTTC; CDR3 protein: CASSSWGETKGRGETQYF
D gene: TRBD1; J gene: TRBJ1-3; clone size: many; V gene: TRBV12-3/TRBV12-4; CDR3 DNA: TGTGCCAGCAGTTTATGGGACAGCAACACCATATATTTT; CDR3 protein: CASSLWDSNTIYF
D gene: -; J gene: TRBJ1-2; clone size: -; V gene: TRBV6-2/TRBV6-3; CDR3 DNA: TGTGCCAGCACCAGCGGGGTTAACTATGGCTACACCTTC; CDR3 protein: CASTSGVNYGYTF
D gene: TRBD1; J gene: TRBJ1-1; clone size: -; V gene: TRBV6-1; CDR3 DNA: TGTGCCAGCAGCAAATCGACAGGGGGAGCGATCACTGAAGCTTTCTTT; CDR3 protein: CASSKSTGGAITEAFF
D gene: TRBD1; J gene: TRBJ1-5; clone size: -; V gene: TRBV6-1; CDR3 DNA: TGTGCCAGCGGTCAAACAGGGGAGGGCAATCAGCCCCAGCATTTT; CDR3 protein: CASGQTGEGNQPQHF
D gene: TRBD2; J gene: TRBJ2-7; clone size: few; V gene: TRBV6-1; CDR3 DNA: TGTGCCAGCAGTGTGCGGGGGGCCTACGAGCAGTACTTC; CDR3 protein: CASSVRGAYEQYF
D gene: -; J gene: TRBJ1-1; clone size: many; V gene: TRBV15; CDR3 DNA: TGTGCCACCAGCAGAGAAGGAGGGCTTGAAGCTTTCTTT; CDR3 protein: CATSREGGLEAFF
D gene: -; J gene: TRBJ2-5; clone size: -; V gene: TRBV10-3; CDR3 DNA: TGTGCCATCAATGAGCCGACACTCCAAGAGACCCAGTACTTC; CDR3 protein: CAINEPTLQETQYF
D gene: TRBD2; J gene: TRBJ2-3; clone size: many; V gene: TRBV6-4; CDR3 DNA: TGTGCCAGCAGCCTAGCTAGCGGGAGCACAGATACGCAGTATTTT; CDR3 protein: CASSLASGSTDTQYF
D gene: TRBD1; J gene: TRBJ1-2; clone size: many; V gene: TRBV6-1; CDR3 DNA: TGTGCCAGCAGTGAAGCCTACAGGGGAAACCACTATGGCTACACCTTC; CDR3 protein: CASSEAYRGNHYGYTF
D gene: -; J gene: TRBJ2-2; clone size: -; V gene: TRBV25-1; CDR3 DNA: TGTGCCAGCAGTGATGTAATAGGTGCCGGGGAGCTGTTTTTT; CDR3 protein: CASSDVIGAGELFF
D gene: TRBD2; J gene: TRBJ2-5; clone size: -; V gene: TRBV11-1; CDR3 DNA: TGTGCCAGCAGTTTTTCCGGGACTAGCGGGAGCGGGGAGACCCAGTACTTC; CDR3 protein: CASSFSGTSGSGETQYF
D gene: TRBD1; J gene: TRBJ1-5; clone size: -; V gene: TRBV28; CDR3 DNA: TGTGCCAGCAGTTCCCGACAGGGGATTTATCAGCCCCAGCATTTT; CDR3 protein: CASSSRQGIYQPQHF
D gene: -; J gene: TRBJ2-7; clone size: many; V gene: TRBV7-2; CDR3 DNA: TGTGCCAGCAGCTTAACAGGACGTGAAACCTACGAGCAGTACTTC; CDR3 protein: CASSLTGRETYEQYF
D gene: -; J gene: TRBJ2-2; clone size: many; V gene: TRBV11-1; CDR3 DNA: TGTGCCAGCACGCGAGACTACCCCACGGCCGGGGAGCTGTTTTTT; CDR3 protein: CASTRDYPTAGELFF
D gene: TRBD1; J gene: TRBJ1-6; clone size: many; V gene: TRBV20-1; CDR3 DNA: TGCAGTGCGTCCGGGACAGCAGCGTCACCCCTCCACTTT; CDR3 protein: CSASGTAASPLHF
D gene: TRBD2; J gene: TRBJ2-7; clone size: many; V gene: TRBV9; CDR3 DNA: TGTGCCAGCAGCCCGTGGGGGACTAGCGGCTACGAGCAGTACTTC; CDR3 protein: CASSPWGTSGYEQYF
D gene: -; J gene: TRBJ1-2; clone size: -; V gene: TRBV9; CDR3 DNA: TGTGCCAGCAGCGTTGGGACGGTTTGGGGCTACACCTTC; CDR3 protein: CASSVGTVWGYTF
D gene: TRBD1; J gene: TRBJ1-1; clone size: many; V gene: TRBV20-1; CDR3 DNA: TGCAGTGCTAGAGATCGCCGGACAGGGGGCGGCACTGAAGCTTTCTTT; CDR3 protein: CSARDRRTGGGTEAFF
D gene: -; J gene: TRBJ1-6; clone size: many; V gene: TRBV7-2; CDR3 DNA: TGTGCCAGCAGCTTAGATGCAACTCCCGTAAATTCACCCCTCCACTTT; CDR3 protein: CASSLDATPVNSPLHF
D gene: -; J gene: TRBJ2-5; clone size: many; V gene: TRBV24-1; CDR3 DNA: TGTGCCACCAGTGATCGACCTCCGGACCAAGAGACCCAGTACTTC; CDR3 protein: CATSDRPPDQETQYF